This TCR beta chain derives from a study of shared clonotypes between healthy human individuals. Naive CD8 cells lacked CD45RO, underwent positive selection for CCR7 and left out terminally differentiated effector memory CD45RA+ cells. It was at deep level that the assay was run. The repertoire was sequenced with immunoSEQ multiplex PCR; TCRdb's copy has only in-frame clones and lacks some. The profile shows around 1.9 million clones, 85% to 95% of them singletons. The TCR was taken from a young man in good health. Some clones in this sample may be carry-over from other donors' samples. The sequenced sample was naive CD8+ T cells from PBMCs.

CDR3 coding DNA: TGTGCCAGCACTTTCCAGCTACGGACTGAAGCTTTCTTT. Its protein product is CASTFQLRTEAFF. The chain has TRBV28 and TRBJ1-1; D is undetermined. Germline CDR1 is MDHEN and CDR2 is SYDVKM. Deletions cut 7 bases from V and 5 bases from J, with 14 bases between. The CDR3 is 13 residues long.